The clone carrying this T cell receptor beta chain occurred once. The antigen is undetermined. The CDR3 consists of 14 residues. Germline V gene sequence: CDR1 LNHNV, CDR2 YYDKDF (reference sequence). The data derive from a study of cytomegalovirus exposure and HLA in healthy donors. Overall study context: Genotyping showed 81% of some 400 donors falling in the Caucasian-associated ancestry cluster. Study-level findings and limits: Evidence from a later analysis indicated that most CMV-associated TCR beta chains looked HLA-restricted. Later analysis reportedly placed an Asian-associated ancestry cluster below the roughly 600-donor mean in N-insertions.

Primers for the PCR totalled 60 Vbeta and 13 Jbeta. This table comes from immunoSEQ multiplex PCR, and its TCRdb copy is limited to in-frame clones, with some not included. Among 150,000 or so clones listed, over 60% were seen once. Input material: PBMCs. The rearrangement links TRBV15 to TRBJ2-5, with 9 bases identical to TRBD1. The J call could be wrong; TRBJ2-7 is a better fit for the DNA end. This receptor was taken from a man in his forties in good health and CMV-seropositive. CDR3 loop: CATSGGTGNYEQYF. The CDR3 bases are TGTGCCACCAGCGGAGGGACAGGGAACTACGAGCAGTACTTC.